Below, 28 T cell receptor beta chains from the same sample are listed, as sequenced in a study of T-cell reconstitution after alpha-beta-depleted transplantation in children. Library preparation (for TCRbeta) was performed with unique molecular identifiers. TCRdb called the PCR reads again in MiXCR, with one record for every CDR3 protein. This sample yields 900,000 or so distinct CDR3 sequences, of which 15% to 20% are seen a single time; approximately 5% belongs to the top ten. This specimen consisted of PBMCs, mostly from graft donor cells, obtained 360 days after TCRalphabeta/CD19-depleted stem cell transplant. These receptors were collected from a male patient between 5 and 17 years old who had a stem cell transplant for acute lymphoblastic leukemia, so the T cells may come from the graft donor.

The chain uses TRBV25-1 and TRBJ1-2; no firm D call. The CDR3 length is 13 residues. Deletions cut 3 bases from V and 1 base from J, with 6 bases between. From germline, CDR1 is MGHDK and CDR2 SYGVNS. As DNA, the CDR3 is TGTGCCAGCAGTGACGGCTATAACTATGGCTACACCTTC. Residues: CASSDGYNYGYTF.

This clonotype was seen more than once but under ten times. The V and J genes are TRBV6-5 and TRBJ2-5, with D possibly being TRBD1 or TRBD2 (5 bases each). V shed 0 bases and J shed 2 bases, with 16 bases lying between them. This CDR3 is built from 17 residues. Germline V gene data show CDR1 as MNHEY and CDR2 as SVGAGI. In DNA, the CDR3 is TGTGCCAGCAGTTACTCGAGGGGAGCCCCGGGGCAAGAGACCCAGTACTTC. Its protein product is CASSYSRGAPGQETQYF.

The chain uses TRBV20-1 and TRBJ2-5; TRBD2 might be the D (6 bases). This CDR3 comprises 15 residues. Trimming stripped 4 bases from V and 2 bases from J, with 17 bases between. The germline CDR1 and CDR2 sequences are DFQATT and SNEGSKA (reference sequence). CDR3 loop: CSAIHSGTRQETQYF. The CDR3 DNA is TGCAGTGCTATCCACAGTGGGACTCGGCAAGAGACCCAGTACTTC.

This clonotype turned up a few times. The chain combines TRBV10-3 with TRBJ1-5; D unclear. Deletions cut 2 bases from V and 5 bases from J, with 16 bases between. The CDR3 spans 16 residues. The germline gives CDR1 ENHRY, CDR2 SYGVKD. The CDR3 coding sequence is TGTGCCATCAGTGAGATCGAAGGAGGGAAGGATCAGCCCCAGCATTTT. This sequence encodes CAISEIEGGKDQPQHF.

This clonotype was picked up a small number of times. The genes are TRBV7-3 and TRBJ2-2; 7 bases are a match to TRBD1. Trimming took 4 bases from V and 5 from J; bases not matched to a gene: 7. The CDR3 runs to 15 residues. Germline V gives CDR1 SGHTA, CDR2 FQGTGA. The CDR3 spells CASSYRDSRTGELFF. The CDR3 DNA reads as TGTGCCAGCAGCTACCGGGACAGTAGAACCGGGGAGCTGTTTTTT.

DNA for the CDR3: TGTGCCATCAGTGATCCACGGAGCACAGATACGCAGTATTTT. Translating gives CAISDPRSTDTQYF. The V gene is TRBV10-3, the J gene TRBJ2-3; D gene ambiguous. From germline, CDR1 is ENHRY and CDR2 SYGVKD. The V gene lost 3 bases and the J gene lost 0 bases, with 7 bases spanning the gap. The CDR3 has 14 amino acids.

This clonotype was counted a few times. J is TRBJ2-3 and V is TRBV20-1; D is unresolved. V was cut by 5 bases and J by 1 base, with 10 bases left in between. The germline V gene has CDR1 DFQATT and CDR2 SNEGSKA (reference sequence). This CDR3 is built from 13 residues. The CDR3 region has the DNA TGCAGTGCTTTGATAGAGGGCACAGATACGCAGTATTTT. This sequence encodes CSALIEGTDTQYF.

This clonotype was seen more than once but under ten times. The chain recombines TRBV20-1 with TRBJ2-7; D is uncertain. Germline V CDR1 and CDR2: DFQATT, SNEGSKA (reference sequence). This CDR3 region has 12 residues. Trimming removed 6 bases at V and 3 bases at J, with 12 bases between. In nucleotides, the CDR3 is TGCAGTGCGCCCTTATCAGGCTACGAGCAGTACTTC. Translation gives CSAPLSGYEQYF.

This clonotype was detected a few times. The gene calls are TRBV30 and TRBJ2-7; D unclear. The V gene lost 1 base and the J gene lost 12 bases, with 10 bases spanning the gap. The germline V gene encodes CDR1 GTSNPN and CDR2 SVGIG (reference sequence). This CDR3 is built from 10 residues. The CDR3 nucleotides are TGTGCCTGGAGTGGACAAAGGCTGTACTTC. Protein sequence: CAWSGQRLYF.

The chain joins TRBV7-9 to TRBJ2-3; the D call may be TRBD1 or TRBD2 (5 bases each). The CDR3 is 16 residues long. Germline V gives CDR1 SEHNR, CDR2 FQNEAQ (reference sequence). The V end was cut by 4 bases, the J end by 5 bases, with 19 bases between. The CDR3 nucleotides are TGTGCCAGCAGCTACCTAGACAGCTTTCGGGGAGATACGCAGTATTTT. Its protein is CASSYLDSFRGDTQYF.

This clonotype occurred a few times. CDR3 sequence reads: CASRGTGGFYGYTF. In nucleotides, the CDR3 is TGTGCCAGCAGGGGTACAGGGGGCTTCTATGGCTACACCTTC. This chain joins TRBV25-1 and TRBJ1-2; TRBD1 matches 9 bases. V shed 6 bases and J 4 bases; nucleotides not matched to a gene: 6. Germline CDR1 and CDR2: MGHDK and SYGVNS. The CDR3 totals 14 residues.

This clonotype was recorded at least ten times. The junction and the germline gene differ at one end; a read error may be behind it. The CDR3 reads CASSLAPNTGELFF. CDR3 in DNA: TGCGCCAGCAGTTTGGCACCGAACACCGGGGAGCTGTTTTTT. V and J are TRBV5-1 and TRBJ2-2; D gene unclear. Germline assignment: CDR1 SGHRS and CDR2 YFSETQ. The CDR3 contains 14 residues.

In this sample, this clonotype turned up a few times. V is TRBV27 and J is TRBJ1-2, with D perhaps matching TRBD1 (6 bases). V was pared by 0 bases and J by 7 bases, with 21 bases between. The CDR3 totals 17 residues. The germline CDR1 and CDR2 sequences are MNHEY and SMNVEV (reference sequence). In DNA, the CDR3 is TGTGCCAGCAGTTTATCCCGACTGGCCAGGGGACATTCTGGCTACACCTTC. This codes for CASSLSRLARGHSGYTF.

At least ten counts were recorded for this clonotype. V usage is TRBV5-4 and J usage is TRBJ2-5; 7 positions match TRBD2. The CDR3 is made up of 14 amino acids. CDR1 SGHNT and CDR2 YYREEE come from the germline V gene (reference sequence). With 6 bases clipped from V and 9 bases from J, the junction kept 14 bases outside the gene matches. CDR3 coding DNA: TGTGCCAGCACCACTCCGGGACTAAAAGTGGCCCAGTACTTC. Its translation: CASTTPGLKVAQYF.

The CDR3 loop reads CASSPERASYTF. CDR3 DNA sequence: TGTGCCAGCTCACCCGAGAGGGCTAGCTACACCTTC. The V call is TRBV18, the J call TRBJ1-2; no definite D call. Trimming took off 3 bases at V and 9 bases at J, with 11 bases between the two ends. Germline-derived CDR1 and CDR2 are KGHSH and LQKENI. The CDR3 contains 12 residues.

In this sample, this clonotype turned up a few times. The V and J genes are TRBV6-2 or TRBV6-3 and TRBJ2-1; 8 bases map to TRBD2. J was trimmed by 0 bases and V by 6 bases; bases with no gene match: 10. The CDR3 runs to 17 residues. Per the germline V gene, CDR1 is MNHEY and CDR2 is SVGEGT. The DNA of the CDR3 is TGTGCCAGCAGGAAACTCGGGACTAGAAGCTCCTACAATGAGCAGTTCTTC. Its translation: CASRKLGTRSSYNEQFF.

This rearrangement joins TRBV6-5 to TRBJ2-4; D gene uncertain. The CDR3 is 14 amino acids. V shed 2 bases and J shed 8 bases, with 13 bases lying between them. The germline gives CDR1 MNHEY, CDR2 SVGAGI. This CDR3 reads CASSYRLPWDIQYF. CDR3 bases: TGTGCCAGCAGTTACCGACTTCCCTGGGACATTCAGTACTTC.

This clonotype showed up just a few times. The chain uses TRBV11-2 and TRBJ2-3, with 9 bases identical to TRBD2. The CDR3 contains 16 residues. Trimming removed 2 bases from V and 5 bases from J; junction bases left unmatched: 8. The germline V gene encodes CDR1 SGHAT and CDR2 FQNNGV. DNA for the CDR3: TGTGCCAGCAGCTTATTAATAGCGGGAGTCAAAGATACGCAGTATTTT. This sequence encodes CASSLLIAGVKDTQYF. The entire variable domain, with the rest obtained from reference TRBV11-2 and TRBJ2-3, is as follows: EAGVAQSPRYKIIEKRQSVAFWCNPISGHATLYWYQQILGQGPKLLIQFQNNGVVDDSQLPKDRFSAERLKGVDSTLKIQPAKLEDSAVYLCASSLLIAGVKDTQYFGPGTRLTVL.

CDR3 coding DNA: TGTGCCAGCAGCCCAACAGGGGAAAGGTACGAGCAGTACTTC. Its translation: CASSPTGERYEQYF. The rearrangement joins TRBV7-3 to TRBJ2-7, with 7 bases identical to TRBD1. The CDR3 runs 14 residues. V lost 5 bases, J lost 4 bases, and 8 bases stayed unmatched. CDR1 and CDR2 (germline): SGHTA, FQGTGA.

This clonotype showed up just a few times. The chain is built from TRBV19 and TRBJ2-7, with 7 bases fitting TRBD2. Trimming removed 11 bases from V and 7 bases from J; junction bases left unmatched: 11. CDR1 is LNHDA and CDR2 is SQIVND in the germline V gene (reference sequence). This CDR3 has 12 amino acids. The CDR3 region is CAQAGVPGEQYF. CDR3 nucleotides: TGTGCCCAGGCGGGAGTCCCCGGGGAGCAGTACTTC.

This clonotype appeared a few times. This sequence joins TRBV5-5 and TRBJ2-3, with D possibly being TRBD1 (5 bases). V was clipped by 0 bases and J by 4 bases, with 21 bases between them. The CDR3 consists of 18 residues. Germline V CDR1 and CDR2: SGHKS, YYEKEE (reference sequence). The CDR3, as DNA: TGTGCCAGCAGCTTGGCGGTGGGTGCAGGGTTACTCTCAGATACGCAGTATTTT. This translates into CASSLAVGAGLLSDTQYF.

This clonotype was seen a few times. The J gene is TRBJ2-7, the V gene TRBV12-3 or TRBV12-4, with D hard to call. The ends were cut back, 7 bases at V and 7 bases at J, with 23 bases in the middle. The length of the CDR3 is 15 residues. In nucleotides, the CDR3 is TGTGCCAGCACCCTCAACGGCCTGATAGTGTCGGAGCAGTACTTC. This translates into CASTLNGLIVSEQYF.

DNA of the CDR3: TGTGCCAGCAGTTCGGTCCCGGGACTAGCGGGAGGCAGCTCCTACAATGAGCAGTTCTTC. It specifies CASSSVPGLAGGSSYNEQFF. J is TRBJ2-1 and V is TRBV12-3 or TRBV12-4; the match to TRBD2 covers 15 bases. There are 20 residues in the CDR3. V dropped 4 bases and J dropped 0; count of bases not matched to a gene: 10.

This rearrangement joins TRBV21-1 to TRBJ2-7; TRBD2 is the table's D call, not checked against the DNA. TRBV21-1 is given as a pseudogene. The CDR3 runs to 21 residues. The DNA of the CDR3 is TGTGCCAGCAGCAAAGAAAGGGAAACTAGCGGGAGCCCTGTAGGGACCTACGAGCAGTACTTC. Its translation: CASSKERETSGSPVGTYEQYF.

The chain has TRBV2 and TRBJ2-3; D may be TRBD2 (5 bases). Germline CDR1 is SNHLY and CDR2 is FYNNEI. The CDR3 sequence is 14 residues long. The V and J ends lost 2 bases and 3 bases respectively, with 9 bases between them. The DNA of the CDR3 is TGTGCCAGCAGTGAATTGGGAGTGACAGATACGCAGTATTTT. This encodes CASSELGVTDTQYF. Variable domain in full (rest from reference TRBV2 and TRBJ2-3): EPEVTQTPSHQVTQMGQEVILRCVPISNHLYFYWYRQILGQKVEFLVSFYNNEISEKSEIFDDQFSVERPDGSNFTLKIRSTKLEDSAMYFCASSELGVTDTQYFGPGTRLTVL.

The V and J genes are TRBV12-3 or TRBV12-4 and TRBJ1-6; D possibly corresponds to TRBD1 (5 bases). The CDR3 length is 14 residues. The V end was cut by 1 base, the J end by 7 bases, with 8 bases between. The CDR3 bases are TGTGCCAGCAGTTTAGTGGGGGGAAATTCACCCCTCCACTTT. Protein: CASSLVGGNSPLHF.

The table lists this clonotype with a few counts. V usage is TRBV5-1 and J usage is TRBJ2-2, with a tentative D call TRBD1 (6 bases). The CDR3 totals 15 residues. The V end was cut by 0 bases, the J end by 4 bases, with 10 bases between. CDR1 is SGHRS and CDR2 is YFSETQ in the germline V gene. CDR3 in DNA: TGCGCCAGCAGCTTGGCAACAGGGCTCACCGGGGAGCTGTTTTTT. This gives the protein CASSLATGLTGELFF.

This clonotype was seen a handful of times. The chain couples TRBV5-8 to TRBJ2-5, with D perhaps given as TRBD1 or TRBD2 (5 bases each). V was pared by 2 bases and J by 1 base, with 9 bases between. The CDR3 is 14 residues long. CDR1 is SGHTS and CDR2 is YDEGEE in the germline V gene. The CDR3 DNA reads as TGTGCCAGCAGCTTCCCGGGGCGCCAAGAGACCCAGTACTTC. Translated: CASSFPGRQETQYF.